This T cell receptor (beta chain) is drawn from a study of shared clonotypes between healthy human individuals. Study-level information: Those who served as donors were two women and a few men between the ages of 18 and 49.

CDR3 size: 13 residues. V was shortened by 4 bases and J by 4 bases, with 11 bases between the two germline ends. CDR1 is MDHEN and CDR2 is SYDVKM in the germline V gene. Only in-frame clones appear in the TCRdb table, and some are missing; sequencing was by immunoSEQ multiplex PCR. Among about 1.5 million clones listed, under 99% were seen once. The sequence came from a man aged 25 to 40 in good health. The sequenced sample consisted of naive CD4+ T cells sorted from blood. The subset is: CD45RA+ positively selected. The gene calls are TRBV28 and TRBJ2-7; TRBD2 is a possible D gene (6 bases). The DNA for the CDR3 is TGTGCCAGCAGTTGGGGGGACCGATACGAGCAGTACTTC. The encoded protein is CASSWGDRYEQYF.